What follows are 29 T cell receptor beta chains derived from one specimen sequenced in a study of PD-1 blockade in classical Hodgkin lymphoma. Time point specified: cycle 4 day 1 (C4D1), after more than five weeks of nivolumab. Each patient experienced a relapse that followed autologous stem cell transplantation, and brentuximab vedotin exposure varied. TCRdb's copy holds only in-frame clones and misses some; the assay was immunoSEQ multiplex PCR. The repertoire holds 90,000 to 140,000 clones, with around nine tenths as singletons. Sample: peripheral blood mononuclear cells (PBMCs), taken before the fourth cycle of nivolumab. The receptors derive from a human donor with classical Hodgkin lymphoma.

The genes are TRBV28 and TRBJ2-4, with D perhaps matching TRBD2 (7 bases). This CDR3 has 15 residues. Germline CDR1 and CDR2: MDHEN and SYDVKM. V was shortened by 6 bases and J by 6 bases, with 18 bases between the two germline ends. CDR3 nucleotides: TGTGCCAGCAGCCAATCGGGGGGCAGGGGAAACATTCAGTACTTC. Translated: CASSQSGGRGNIQYF. The entire variable domain, with the rest obtained from reference TRBV28 and TRBJ2-4, is as follows: DVKVTQSSRYLVKRTGEKVFLECVQDMDHENMFWYRQDPGLGLRLIYFSYDVKMKEKGDIPEGYSVSREKKERFSLILESASTNQTSMYLCASSQSGGRGNIQYFGAGTRLSVL.

The chain combines TRBV11-2 with TRBJ2-1; no firm D call. This CDR3 spans 12 amino acids. The ends were cut back, 4 bases at V and 3 bases at J, with 4 bases in the middle. CDR1 is SGHAT and CDR2 is FQNNGV in the germline V gene. CDR3 nucleotides: TGTGCCAGCAGCTCCTACTACAATGAGCAGTTCTTC. Protein product: CASSSYYNEQFF.

The chain links TRBV27 to TRBJ1-5; tentatively, D is TRBD1 (6 bases). The CDR3 is made up of 15 amino acids. Per the germline V gene, CDR1 is MNHEY and CDR2 is SMNVEV (reference sequence). V was clipped by 5 bases and J by 1 base, with 12 bases between them. As DNA, the CDR3 is TGTGCCAGCAGTCAACAGGGTACGAGCAATCAGCCCCAGCATTTT. Protein: CASSQQGTSNQPQHF.

This sequence joins TRBV29-1 and TRBJ1-2; no firm D call. V lost 3 bases, J lost 4 bases, and 15 bases lay in between. The CDR3 spans 14 residues. Germline lookup yields CDR1 SQVTM and CDR2 ANQGSEA. CDR3 amino acids: CSVDPHNGIYGYTF. In DNA, the CDR3 is TGCAGCGTTGACCCTCATAACGGGATCTATGGCTACACCTTC.

This clone was seen more than once but under ten times. This chain uses TRBV4-2 with TRBJ2-6; a possible D gene is TRBD2 (6 bases). Trimming cost V 1 base and J 0 bases, with 19 bases left between them. Germline CDR1 is LGHNA and CDR2 is YNFKEQ. CDR3 size: 20 residues. Here the CDR3 reads CASSQVVYQRVNSGANVLTF. The CDR3 DNA reads as TGTGCCAGCAGCCAAGTCGTGTACCAGCGGGTAAACTCTGGGGCCAACGTCCTGACTTTC.

This sequence joins TRBV20-1 and TRBJ2-7; no reliable D call. This CDR3 is 11 amino acids long. The V end was cut by 1 base, the J end by 5 bases, with 6 bases between. Germline CDR1 is DFQATT and CDR2 is SNEGSKA (reference sequence). The CDR3 coding sequence is TGCAGTGCTAGAGTCGCCCACGAGCAGTACTTC. The encoded protein is CSARVAHEQYF.

The chain uses TRBV19 and TRBJ1-5; D is ambiguous. Germline CDR1 and CDR2: LNHDA and SQIVND (reference sequence). The CDR3 length is 15 residues. V gave up 1 base and J gave up 5 bases, with 12 bases separating them. CDR3 nucleotide sequence: TGTGCCAGTAGTATAGGTCTACCGTCTTATCAGCCCCAGCATTTT. It specifies CASSIGLPSYQPQHF.

The chain employs TRBV27 and TRBJ2-1, with 12 bases that match TRBD2. Per the germline V gene, CDR1 is MNHEY and CDR2 is SMNVEV (reference sequence). The junction had 6 bases not matched to a gene; V was cut back by 6 bases and J by 9 bases. The CDR3 runs to 14 residues. The CDR3 spells CASSAGLAGSEQFF. In DNA form, the CDR3 reads TGTGCCAGCAGCGCTGGACTAGCGGGATCTGAGCAGTTCTTC.

This rearrangement joins TRBV7-9 to TRBJ2-5; D unclear. This CDR3 is 12 amino acids long. Between the trimmed V and J ends, which lost 6 bases and 2 bases, there was a span of 7 bases. Germline lookup yields CDR1 SEHNR and CDR2 FQNEAQ (reference sequence). CDR3 sequence reads: CASRVTQETQYF. CDR3 DNA: TGTGCCAGCAGAGTAACGCAAGAGACCCAGTACTTC.

The chain uses TRBV6-1 and TRBJ2-7; 10 bases are a match to TRBD1. Germline assignment: CDR1 MNHNS and CDR2 SASEGT. The CDR3 extends over 15 amino acids. With V trimmed by 2 bases and J by 7 bases, 8 bases remained unmatched. The CDR3 DNA follows: TGTGCCAGCAGTGAACCGGGACAGGGGTCGCAAGAGCAGTACTTC. It specifies CASSEPGQGSQEQYF.

This clone was recorded a few times. The V gene is TRBV28, the J gene TRBJ2-3; 8 bases are a match to TRBD2. The trim removed 5 bases at V and 5 bases at J, leaving 9 bases unmatched. Per the germline V gene, CDR1 is MDHEN and CDR2 is SYDVKM. The CDR3 is made up of 15 amino acids. The CDR3 region is CASSQTWTSQDTQYF. CDR3 coding DNA: TGTGCCAGCAGTCAGACATGGACTAGCCAAGATACGCAGTATTTT.

The V and J genes are TRBV18 and TRBJ2-6, with 10 nucleotides matching TRBD1. Germline V gene lookup returns CDR1 KGHSH and CDR2 LQKENI. This CDR3 has 16 amino acids. The V gene end was trimmed by 3 bases and the J gene end by 2 bases; junction bases not matched to a gene: 1. The CDR3 sequence is CASSPGQGAGANVLTF. As DNA, the CDR3 is TGTGCCAGCTCACCCGGACAGGGGGCTGGGGCCAACGTCCTGACTTTC.

The genes are TRBV7-2 and TRBJ1-1; unclear D gene. CDR3 size: 13 residues. With 5 bases removed from V and 0 bases from J, the gap between germline ends came to 7 bases. Germline lookup yields CDR1 SGHTA and CDR2 FQGNSA. In DNA form, the CDR3 reads TGTGCCAGCAGCCGACGGATGAACACTGAAGCTTTCTTT. Residues: CASSRRMNTEAFF.

CDR3 residues: CASSLDLTSGIALAKNIQYF. CDR3 in DNA: TGCGCCAGCAGCTTGGACCTAACTAGCGGGATCGCACTAGCCAAAAACATTCAGTACTTC. The chain joins TRBV5-1 to TRBJ2-4; 10 bases agree with TRBD2. The CDR3 is 20 residues long. Germline lookup yields CDR1 SGHRS and CDR2 YFSETQ. Losses at the gene ends were 0 bases for V and 0 bases for J; bases not matched to a gene: 12.

This chain joins TRBV5-1 and TRBJ1-2; a weak D match, TRBD1 (5 bases). Germline V CDR1 and CDR2: SGHRS, YFSETQ. The CDR3 runs to 16 residues. Trimming took 1 base from V and 6 from J, leaving 19 bases between them. This CDR3 reads CASSLPRGGTGNGYTF. CDR3 nucleotides: TGCGCCAGCAGCTTGCCCCGGGGAGGGACGGGAAATGGCTACACCTTC.

CDR3 amino acids: CASSYSGSVDEQFF. The CDR3 DNA sequence: TGCGCCAGCAGCTACAGCGGGAGTGTAGATGAGCAGTTCTTC. The V call is TRBV5-1, the J call TRBJ2-1; 8 bases are shared with TRBD2. The CDR3 is 14 amino acids. In germline, CDR1 is SGHRS, CDR2 YFSETQ. With 3 bases clipped from V and 8 bases from J, the junction kept 7 bases outside the gene matches. The variable domain in full, completed from reference TRBV5-1 and TRBJ2-1, reads KAGVTQTPRYLIKTRGQQVTLSCSPISGHRSVSWYQQTPGQGLQFLFEYFSETQRNKGNFPGRFSGRQFSNSRSEMNVSTLELGDSALYLCASSYSGSVDEQFFGPGTRLTVL.

The genes are TRBV6-1 and TRBJ1-5; no clear D gene. Per the germline V gene, CDR1 is MNHNS and CDR2 is SASEGT. The CDR3 spans 15 residues. The V end lost 7 bases, the J end lost 1 base, and 14 bases lay between the germline ends. CDR3 nucleotides: TGTGCCAGCACTGGGGAGGTTCTCAGCAATCAGCCCCAGCATTTT. It is translated as CASTGEVLSNQPQHF.

The chain carries TRBV5-5 and TRBJ2-7, with D possibly called TRBD1 or TRBD2 (5 bases each). The CDR3 totals 14 residues. The germline V gene encodes CDR1 SGHKS and CDR2 YYEKEE (reference sequence). The ends were cut back, 4 bases at V and 3 bases at J, with 14 bases in the middle. CDR3 in amino acids: CASSDGAGIYEQYF. The DNA for the CDR3 is TGTGCCAGCAGCGATGGGGCCGGGATCTACGAGCAGTACTTC.

This clone was recorded a few times. The gene calls are TRBV4-3 and TRBJ2-7; TRBD1 matches 11 bases. Germline CDR1 and CDR2: LGHNA and YSLEER. This CDR3 contains 15 residues. The junction had 4 bases not matched to a gene; V was cut back by 4 bases and J by 2 bases. The CDR3 sequence is CASSPGQGGTYEQYF. DNA of the CDR3: TGCGCCAGCAGCCCGGGACAGGGGGGTACCTACGAGCAGTACTTC.

The chain couples TRBV7-2 to TRBJ2-3, with D unresolved. V gave up 5 bases and J gave up 2 bases, with 11 bases separating them. CDR1 and CDR2 (germline): SGHTA, FQGNSA. The CDR3 covers 14 residues. The CDR3 coding sequence is TGTGCCAGCAGCACCCGGAGCCCCACAGATACGCAGTATTTT. Translated, it gives CASSTRSPTDTQYF.

This chain uses TRBV5-1 with TRBJ2-7; D ambiguous. CDR1 is SGHRS and CDR2 is YFSETQ in the germline V gene. There are 15 residues in the CDR3. Between the trimmed V and J ends, which lost 0 bases and 3 bases, there was a span of 13 bases. The CDR3 reads CASSLGWVDHYEQYF. As DNA, the CDR3 is TGCGCCAGCAGCTTGGGTTGGGTTGACCACTACGAGCAGTACTTC.

The J gene is TRBJ2-5, the V gene TRBV7-2; no clear D. From germline, CDR1 is SGHTA and CDR2 FQGNSA. The V end lost 7 bases, the J end lost 5 bases, and 8 bases lay between the germline ends. CDR3 length: 11 residues. In DNA form, the CDR3 reads TGTGCCAGCACCCTTTACGAGACCCAGTACTTC. Its translation is CASTLYETQYF.

The chain employs TRBV2 and TRBJ2-7; 8 bases line up with TRBD1. Germline trimming cut 5 bases from V and 5 bases from J; bases unmatched to any gene: 5. This CDR3 contains 13 residues. The V gene's germline CDR1 is SNHLY and CDR2 FYNNEI. The CDR3 DNA is TGTGCCAGCAGTAATGGGGACAGGAACGAGCAGTACTTC. This gives the protein CASSNGDRNEQYF.

V and J are TRBV19 and TRBJ1-3, with a possible D match to TRBD1 (5 bases). Trimming cost V 4 bases and J 1 base, with 17 bases left between them. The germline V gene encodes CDR1 LNHDA and CDR2 SQIVND (reference sequence). CDR3 length: 17 amino acids. The CDR3 nucleotides are TGTGCCAGTAGTACCATGGGACGGAGCTCATCTGGAAACACCATATATTTT. Protein sequence: CASSTMGRSSSGNTIYF.

J is TRBJ2-1 and V is TRBV28, with D hard to call. The germline gives CDR1 MDHEN, CDR2 SYDVKM. V was cut by 2 bases and J by 7 bases, with 6 bases left in between. The CDR3 contains 12 residues. The CDR3 loop is CASSLMGNEQFF. The CDR3, as DNA: TGTGCCAGCAGTTTAATGGGAAATGAGCAGTTCTTC. Full variable domain (outside the CDR3, taken from reference TRBV28 and TRBJ2-1): DVKVTQSSRYLVKRTGEKVFLECVQDMDHENMFWYRQDPGLGLRLIYFSYDVKMKEKGDIPEGYSVSREKKERFSLILESASTNQTSMYLCASSLMGNEQFFGPGTRLTVL.

The chain combines TRBV27 with TRBJ1-1; no reliable D call. The CDR3 covers 15 residues. Per the germline V gene, CDR1 is MNHEY and CDR2 is SMNVEV (reference sequence). V dropped 0 bases and J dropped 4 bases, with 12 bases sitting between them. The CDR3 spells CASSLSRKGGTEAFF. CDR3 DNA sequence: TGTGCCAGCAGTTTATCTAGAAAGGGCGGCACTGAAGCTTTCTTT.

This clone appeared once. The J gene is TRBJ2-1, the V gene TRBV29-1; 7 bases map to TRBD2. V trimming: 4 bases; J trimming: 0 bases; junction bases outside the gene matches: 9. Germline loops: CDR1 SQVTM, CDR2 ANQGSEA. The CDR3 contains 16 residues. The CDR3 region is CSVVHGRTSSYNEQFF. The CDR3 coding sequence is TGCAGCGTTGTTCACGGGAGGACGAGCTCCTACAATGAGCAGTTCTTC.

The V and J genes are TRBV5-8 and TRBJ1-2, with 11 bases matching TRBD1. CDR3 length: 15 residues. Trimming removed 5 bases from V and 7 bases from J; junction bases left unmatched: 10. Germline V lookup: CDR1 SGHTS, CDR2 YDEGEE. For the CDR3, the DNA is TGTGCCAGCAGTTGGACAGGGGGCGGCCGTCCTGGCTACACCTTC. This codes for CASSWTGGGRPGYTF.

The count of this clone is one. CDR3 loop: CASSPAGGGTEAFF. As DNA, the CDR3 is TGTGCCAGCAGCCCTGCAGGGGGCGGCACTGAAGCTTTCTTT. The chain recombines TRBV9 with TRBJ1-1; TRBD1 aligns across 8 bases. This CDR3 comprises 14 residues. Per germline, CDR1 SGDLS and CDR2 YYNGEE. Trimming took 4 bases from V and 4 from J; bases not matched to a gene: 6.